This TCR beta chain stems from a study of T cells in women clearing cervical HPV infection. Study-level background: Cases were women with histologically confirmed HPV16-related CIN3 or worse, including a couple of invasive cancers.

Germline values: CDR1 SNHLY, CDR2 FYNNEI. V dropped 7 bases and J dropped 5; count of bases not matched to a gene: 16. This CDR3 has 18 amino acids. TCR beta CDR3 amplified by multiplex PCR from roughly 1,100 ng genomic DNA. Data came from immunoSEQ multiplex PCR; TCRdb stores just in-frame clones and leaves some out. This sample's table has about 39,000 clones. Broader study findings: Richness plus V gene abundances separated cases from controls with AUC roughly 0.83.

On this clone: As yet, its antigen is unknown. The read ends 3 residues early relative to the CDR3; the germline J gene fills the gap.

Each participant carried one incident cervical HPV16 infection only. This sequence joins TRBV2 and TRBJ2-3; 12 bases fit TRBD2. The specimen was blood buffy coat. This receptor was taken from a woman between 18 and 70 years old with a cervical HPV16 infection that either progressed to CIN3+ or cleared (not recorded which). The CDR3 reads CASTPWGTSGGREDTQYF. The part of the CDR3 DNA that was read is TGTGCCAGCACCCCATGGGGTACTAGCGGGGGGCGTGAAGATACG.